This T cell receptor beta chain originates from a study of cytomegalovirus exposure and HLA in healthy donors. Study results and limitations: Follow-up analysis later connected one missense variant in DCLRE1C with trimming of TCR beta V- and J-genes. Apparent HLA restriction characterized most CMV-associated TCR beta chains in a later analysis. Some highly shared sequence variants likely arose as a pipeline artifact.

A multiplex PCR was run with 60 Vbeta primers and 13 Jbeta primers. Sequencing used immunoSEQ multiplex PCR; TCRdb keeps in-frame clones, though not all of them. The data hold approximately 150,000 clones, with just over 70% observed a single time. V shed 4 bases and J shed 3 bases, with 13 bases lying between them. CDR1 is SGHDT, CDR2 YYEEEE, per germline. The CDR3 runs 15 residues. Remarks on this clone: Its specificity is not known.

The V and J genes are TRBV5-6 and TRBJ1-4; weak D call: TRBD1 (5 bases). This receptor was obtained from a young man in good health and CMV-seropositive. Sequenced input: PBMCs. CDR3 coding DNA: TGTGCCAGCAGCGCTTCCCCCAGGGCTAATGAAAAACTGTTTTTT. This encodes CASSASPRANEKLFF.